The 18 T cell receptor beta chains below come from one sample, sequenced in a study of regulatory T cells in long-lasting Graves disease. Noted time point: newly diagnosed GD, antithyroid drugs for less than 3 months. PBMC RNA served as the TCR library source. Library construction for TCR beta used iRepertoire HTBI primers and Arm-PCR of CDR3 regions. TCRdb ran MiXCR on the multiplex PCR reads and lists one entry per CDR3 protein. The data contain about 530,000 distinct CDR3 sequences, about 16% of them singletons. These data also featured in a second study, about T cells in Graves' hyperthyroidism and ophthalmopathy.

This specimen consisted of peripheral blood mononuclear cells (PBMCs), obtained at new diagnosis, from a patient treated with antithyroid drugs. Receptors were obtained from a woman aged 35-65 years with Graves disease.

The chain couples TRBV3-1 to TRBJ2-3, with D perhaps TRBD1 (6 bases). CDR3 length equals 15 residues. Trimming left V 1 base short and J 4 bases short, with 12 bases between. In germline, CDR1 is LGHDT, CDR2 YNNKEL (reference sequence). CDR3 sequence: CASSQGTVWADTQYF. CDR3 DNA: TGTGCCAGCAGCCAAGGGACAGTATGGGCAGATACGCAGTATTTT.

The chain couples TRBV11-3 to TRBJ2-5; 7 positions agree with TRBD2. J was trimmed by 3 bases and V by 2 bases; bases with no gene match: 3. The CDR3 is made up of 14 amino acids. Per the germline V gene, CDR1 is SGHNT and CDR2 is YENEEA. CDR3 sequence reads: CASSLPAGEETQYF. CDR3 DNA sequence: TGTGCCAGCAGCTTACCTGCGGGGGAAGAGACCCAGTACTTC.

The rearrangement joins TRBV5-1 to TRBJ1-4; 7 nucleotides line up with TRBD1. Germline V CDR1 and CDR2: SGHRS, YFSETQ. The V gene end was trimmed by 4 bases and the J gene end by 8 bases; junction bases not matched to a gene: 14. There are 16 residues in the CDR3. CDR3 coding DNA: TGCGCCAGCAGCCCTCTCCCAGGGGGGGTGGACGAAAAACTGTTTTTT. It specifies CASSPLPGGVDEKLFF.

This clonotype was seen a few times. CDR3: CASSLGTGVNYGYTF. CDR3 sequence (DNA): TGTGCCAGCAGCTTAGGGACAGGGGTGAACTATGGCTACACCTTC. The chain uses TRBV5-5 and TRBJ1-2; 10 bases align to TRBD1. Per germline, CDR1 SGHKS and CDR2 YYEKEE (reference sequence). The CDR3 consists of 15 residues. V was pared by 2 bases and J by 2 bases, with 3 bases of the junction left unmatched.

The chain carries TRBV4-1 and TRBJ2-1; TRBD2 might be the D (6 bases). CDR1 MGHRA and CDR2 YSYEKL come from the germline V gene. Trimming cost V 1 base and J 10 bases, with 11 bases left between them. The CDR3 is made up of 13 amino acids. CDR3 in DNA: TGCGCCAGCAGCCAAGGCGCGGAGGGGGAGCAGTTCTTC. This gives the protein CASSQGAEGEQFF.

The chain is built from TRBV7-6 and TRBJ2-3; 13 bases match TRBD2. V trimming: 5 bases; J trimming: 3 bases; junction bases outside the gene matches: 5. Looked up from germline, CDR1 is SGHVS and CDR2 is FNYEAQ. The CDR3 extends over 16 amino acids. The CDR3 protein is CASSARTSGGTDTQYF. CDR3 nucleotide sequence: TGTGCCAGCAGCGCCAGGACTAGCGGGGGAACAGATACGCAGTATTTT.

The chain recombines TRBV10-3 with TRBJ1-5; D is perhaps TRBD1 (6 bases). Looked up from germline, CDR1 is ENHRY and CDR2 is SYGVKD. The CDR3 is 13 amino acids. V was cut by 4 bases and J by 3 bases, with 7 bases left in between. The DNA for the CDR3 is TGTGCCATCAGTGCAGGGGCCAATCAGCCCCAGCATTTT. Encoded protein: CAISAGANQPQHF.

This clonotype was seen repeatedly, ten times or more. The chain uses TRBV7-8 and TRBJ2-1, with D perhaps assigned TRBD1 or TRBD2 (5 bases each). CDR1 is SGHVS, CDR2 FQNEAQ, per germline. The CDR3 loop spans 14 amino acids. The V and J ends lost 1 base and 8 bases respectively, with 12 bases between them. In DNA form, the CDR3 reads TGTGCCAGCAGCTTAGATGGATGGGACGATGAGCAGTTCTTC. The encoded protein is CASSLDGWDDEQFF.

This clonotype was found many times. The chain has TRBV7-9 and TRBJ1-1, with D unclear. Between the trimmed V and J ends, which lost 4 bases and 2 bases, there was a span of 11 bases. The CDR3 sequence is 14 residues long. Germline-derived CDR1 and CDR2 are SEHNR and FQNEAQ (reference sequence). The CDR3 sequence: CASSSLHRNTEAFF. CDR3 DNA: TGTGCCAGCAGCTCATTACATAGAAACACTGAAGCTTTCTTT.

This clonotype was counted many times. The chain carries TRBV6-1 and TRBJ1-1, with unresolved D. CDR1 and CDR2 from the germline V gene are MNHNS and SASEGT. The V gene lost 2 bases and the J gene lost 5 bases, with 15 bases spanning the gap. The CDR3 loop spans 15 amino acids. Here the CDR3 reads CASSELSRIETEAFF. In DNA form, the CDR3 reads TGTGCCAGCAGTGAACTAAGCAGGATAGAAACTGAAGCTTTCTTT.

The J gene is TRBJ1-6, the V gene TRBV20-1; D call uncertain. The V and J ends lost 5 bases and 8 bases respectively, with 16 bases between them. This CDR3 is 14 amino acids long. The V gene's germline CDR1 is DFQATT and CDR2 SNEGSKA (reference sequence). CDR3 bases: TGCAGTGCTCGGTGGGGTAACTTTGATTCACCCCTCCACTTT. Encoded protein: CSARWGNFDSPLHF.

This clonotype was seen repeatedly, ten times or more. The genes are TRBV12-3 or TRBV12-4 and TRBJ1-3; 8 bases align to TRBD1. Unmatched junction bases numbered 5, after V lost 8 bases and J lost 2 bases. The CDR3 extends over 14 amino acids. The CDR3 DNA follows: TGTGCCAGCGGACGGACAGGGACTGGAAACACCATATATTTT. It encodes CASGRTGTGNTIYF.

The J gene is TRBJ2-1, the V gene TRBV20-1; 10 bases match TRBD2. The V gene's germline CDR1 is DFQATT and CDR2 SNEGSKA (reference sequence). CDR3 length equals 14 residues. After removal of 6 bases from V and 8 bases from J, the junction contained 10 bases not matched to a gene. The CDR3 is CSAPRLAGDDEQFF. Here the CDR3 DNA reads TGCAGTGCCCCACGGCTAGCGGGGGATGATGAGCAGTTCTTC.

This clonotype has ten or more counts. The chain links TRBV12-3 or TRBV12-4 to TRBJ1-1; 8 nucleotides match TRBD1. The V and J ends lost 3 bases and 7 bases, in that order; junction bases with no gene match: 4. The CDR3 contains 13 residues. DNA for the CDR3: TGTGCCAGCAGTTTTCCAGGGGGCAGTGAAGCTTTCTTT. This codes for CASSFPGGSEAFF.

This clonotype has at least ten counts. The rearrangement joins TRBV2 to TRBJ2-5; perhaps TRBD2 as D (5 bases). Germline lookup yields CDR1 SNHLY and CDR2 FYNNEI. V was clipped by 7 bases and J by 2 bases, with 11 bases between them. The CDR3 extends over 13 amino acids. The CDR3 DNA is TGTGCCAGCACCTCGGGAAGGCAAGAGACCCAGTACTTC. It encodes CASTSGRQETQYF.

The chain is built from TRBV5-8 and TRBJ2-5; 9 bases are shared with TRBD2. The trim removed 0 bases at V and 5 bases at J, leaving 8 bases unmatched. Germline loops: CDR1 SGHTS, CDR2 YDEGEE. This CDR3 has 16 amino acids. The CDR3 region is CASSLARGGAAETQYF. In nucleotides, the CDR3 is TGTGCCAGCAGCTTGGCGCGCGGGGGGGCCGCGGAGACCCAGTACTTC.

This rearrangement joins TRBV6-2 or TRBV6-3 to TRBJ1-2; D not resolved. CDR1 and CDR2 from the germline V gene are MNHEY and SVGEGT. Trimming took off 0 bases at V and 6 bases at J, with 8 bases between the two ends. The CDR3 is made up of 13 amino acids. The CDR3 reads CASSYSGSDGYTF. In nucleotides, the CDR3 is TGTGCCAGCAGTTACTCGGGCAGCGATGGCTACACCTTC.

The rearrangement links TRBV6-1 to TRBJ1-2; D is possibly TRBD1 (6 bases). Trimming took 6 bases from V and 6 from J, leaving 14 bases between them. CDR3 length: 13 residues. The germline gives CDR1 MNHNS, CDR2 SASEGT. CDR3 loop: CASRKAGGHGYTF. In DNA, the CDR3 is TGTGCCAGCAGGAAGGCTGGGGGCCATGGCTACACCTTC.